These 7 T cell receptor beta chains were all obtained from the same sample, sequenced in a study of cytomegalovirus exposure and HLA in healthy donors. PCR employed 60 Vbeta and 13 Jbeta primers. Measured with immunoSEQ multiplex PCR; TCRdb has only the in-frame clones, and not every one. The repertoire holds just over 150,000 clones, with approximately 79% as singletons. Sample: PBMCs. The source of these receptors is a woman aged 45 to 65 in good health and CMV-seropositive.

This clone appeared a few times. The V and J genes are TRBV10-1 and TRBJ2-2; TRBD1 matches 8 bases. Trimming at V came to 2 bases and at J to 6 bases, leaving 5 bases not matched to a gene. CDR3 length equals 15 residues. The germline V gene has CDR1 WNHNN and CDR2 SYGVQD (reference sequence). The chain's CDR3 is CASSEAGGKAGELFF. In DNA, the CDR3 is TGCGCCAGCAGTGAGGCAGGGGGCAAGGCCGGGGAGCTGTTTTTT.

The rearrangement links TRBV9 to TRBJ2-7; no clear D. V was clipped by 0 bases and J by 1 base, with 14 bases between them. Germline CDR1 reads SGDLS; CDR2 reads YYNGEE. CDR3 size: 16 residues. The CDR3 sequence: CASSVGWNRGSYEQYF. For the CDR3, the DNA is TGTGCCAGCAGCGTAGGGTGGAACCGAGGATCCTACGAGCAGTACTTC.

The V and J genes are TRBV19 and TRBJ2-3; 7 bases line up with TRBD1. This CDR3 has 13 residues. Germline CDR1 is LNHDA and CDR2 is SQIVND (reference sequence). Germline trimming cut 8 bases from V and 1 base from J; bases unmatched to any gene: 3. CDR3 nucleotide sequence: TGTGCCAGTGGGGACAGACGCACAGATACGCAGTATTTT. Translating it yields CASGDRRTDTQYF.

Worth noting for this clone: This CDR3 is also generated by other DNA sequences in the sample. The rearrangement uses TRBV2 and TRBJ1-5; 10 nucleotides agree with TRBD1. Germline trimming cut 6 bases from V and 2 bases from J; bases unmatched to any gene: 4. This CDR3 contains 15 residues. Germline assignment: CDR1 SNHLY and CDR2 FYNNEI. CDR3 region: CASRAGTGGNQPQHF. CDR3 in DNA: TGTGCCAGCAGGGCCGGGACAGGGGGCAATCAGCCCCAGCATTTT. Drawing the rest from reference TRBV2 and TRBJ1-5, the complete variable domain is EPEVTQTPSHQVTQMGQEVILRCVPISNHLYFYWYRQILGQKVEFLVSFYNNEISEKSEIFDDQFSVERPDGSNFTLKIRSTKLEDSAMYFCASRAGTGGNQPQHFGDGTRLSIL.

V is TRBV28 and J is TRBJ2-4; a weak D match, TRBD2 (6 bases). Germline CDR1 and CDR2: MDHEN and SYDVKM. The CDR3 spans 14 residues. V was shortened by 7 bases and J by 0 bases, with 10 bases between the two germline ends. For the CDR3, the DNA is TGTGCCAGCAATTGGGGGGTAGCCAAAAACATTCAGTACTTC. This gives the protein CASNWGVAKNIQYF.

The rearrangement uses TRBV30 and TRBJ1-1; TRBD1 aligns across 12 bases. Trimming took 0 bases from V and 6 from J; bases not matched to a gene: 5. Germline CDR1 reads GTSNPN; CDR2 reads SVGIG (reference sequence). This CDR3 is 15 amino acids long. The CDR3 is CAWSVGGTGGSEAFF. The CDR3 DNA sequence: TGTGCCTGGAGTGTAGGTGGGACAGGGGGCTCTGAAGCTTTCTTT.

This clone was found a few times. The chain employs TRBV30 and TRBJ1-3; D gene ambiguous. Between the trimmed V and J ends, which lost 4 bases and 0 bases, there was a span of 10 bases. Germline V gene sequence: CDR1 GTSNPN, CDR2 SVGIG (reference sequence). The CDR3 consists of 14 residues. CDR3 loop: CAWTLGSSGNTIYF. In DNA form, the CDR3 reads TGTGCCTGGACCTTAGGGAGCTCTGGAAACACCATATATTTT.